The rows below give T cell receptor beta chains drawn from one sample of a study of cytomegalovirus exposure and HLA in healthy donors. Some clones are missing from TCRdb's copy, which holds only in-frame ones; the method was immunoSEQ multiplex PCR. The table records roughly 99,000 clones, over 75% of them present only once. Material: PBMCs. These receptors came from a young man in good health and CMV-seronegative. The CDR3 runs from the conserved cysteine through the conserved F or W. Fields, in order: D gene, V gene, clone size, J gene, CDR3 protein, CDR3 DNA. A D gene is named only where the DNA matches it firmly. Some rows mark clone size as missing; the rest say once, few, many or name a class of expanded clone.

D: NA
V: TRBV2
size: few
J: TRBJ1-5
CDR3: CASSTWGEMGPQHF
DNA: TGTGCCAGCAGTACCTGGGGGGAGATGGGGCCCCAGCATTTT

D: TRBD1
V: TRBV19
size: NA
J: TRBJ1-2
CDR3: CASSLQGASGYTF
DNA: TGTGCCAGTAGTTTACAGGGGGCGAGCGGCTACACCTTC

D: TRBD1
V: TRBV6-5
size: NA
J: TRBJ1-6
CDR3: CASSFGTGRANSPLHF
DNA: TGTGCCAGCAGTTTCGGGACAGGCCGGGCGAATTCACCCCTCCACTTT

D: TRBD1
V: TRBV29-1
size: few
J: TRBJ1-2
CDR3: CAVEEGAQRGYTF
DNA: TGCGCGGTCGAAGAGGGGGCGCAACGTGGCTACACCTTC

D: TRBD1
V: TRBV19
size: NA
J: TRBJ2-1
CDR3: CATRDRGSGNEQFF
DNA: TGTGCCACCAGGGACAGGGGGTCGGGCAATGAGCAGTTCTTC

D: NA
V: TRBV5-8
size: NA
J: TRBJ2-1
CDR3: CASSLAASNEQFF
DNA: TGTGCCAGCAGCTTGGCGGCTAGCAATGAGCAGTTCTTC

D: NA
V: TRBV5-3
size: few
J: TRBJ1-4
CDR3: CARTSEKLFF
DNA: TGTGCCAGAACTTCGGAAAAACTGTTTTTT

D: NA
V: TRBV7-3
size: NA
J: TRBJ2-1
CDR3: CASSILAFQGEQFF
DNA: TGTGCCAGCAGCATACTAGCCTTCCAGGGTGAGCAGTTCTTC

D: NA
V: TRBV6-1
size: few
J: TRBJ1-1
CDR3: CASSTGVGWAEAFF
DNA: TGTGCCAGCAGTACCGGGGTAGGATGGGCTGAAGCTTTCTTT

D: NA
V: TRBV30
size: NA
J: TRBJ1-6
CDR3: CACSQGHNSPLHF
DNA: TGTGCCTGTTCCCAGGGGCATAATTCACCCCTCCACTTT

D: NA
V: TRBV9
size: NA
J: TRBJ2-3
CDR3: CASSTVVADTQYF
DNA: TGTGCCAGCAGCACAGTGGTAGCAGATACGCAGTATTTT

D: TRBD1
V: TRBV7-9
size: NA
J: TRBJ1-2
CDR3: CASSLVGQGNYGYTF
DNA: TGTGCCAGCAGCTTAGTTGGACAGGGGAACTATGGCTACACCTTC

D: NA
V: TRBV6-5
size: once
J: TRBJ2-5
CDR3: CASSYSGGADGTQYF
DNA: TGTGCCAGCAGTTACTCGGGGGGGGCCGACGGGACCCAGTACTTC

D: NA
V: TRBV5-6
size: few
J: TRBJ1-5
CDR3: CASSLGQGSGAQHF
DNA: TGTGCCAGCAGCTTGGGCCAGGGAAGTGGGGCCCAGCATTTT

D: NA
V: TRBV29-1
size: NA
J: TRBJ1-1
CDR3: CSVTREAGWTEAFF
DNA: TGCAGCGTGACACGCGAGGCAGGGTGGACTGAAGCTTTCTTT

D: NA
V: TRBV5-6
size: NA
J: TRBJ1-2
CDR3: CASSLYPLNYGYTF
DNA: TGTGCCAGCAGCTTGTATCCCCTAAACTATGGCTACACCTTC

D: TRBD1
V: TRBV29-1
size: NA
J: TRBJ2-7
CDR3: CSVESGTGGQYF
DNA: TGCAGCGTTGAAAGTGGGACAGGGGGGCAGTACTTC

D: NA
V: TRBV27
size: NA
J: TRBJ1-2
CDR3: CASSYRANYGYTF
DNA: TGTGCCAGCAGTTACAGGGCTAACTATGGCTACACCTTC

D: NA
V: TRBV2
size: NA
J: TRBJ2-4
CDR3: CASRERPGVEDIQYF
DNA: TGTGCCAGCAGGGAGAGACCAGGGGTCGAGGACATTCAGTACTTC

D: NA
V: TRBV6-5
size: NA
J: TRBJ2-7
CDR3: CASSYFGQFAGEQYF
DNA: TGTGCCAGCAGTTACTTTGGCCAGTTCGCGGGCGAGCAGTACTTC

D: TRBD1
V: TRBV4-1
size: few
J: TRBJ1-1
CDR3: CASSQDLTGGISEAFF
DNA: TGCGCCAGCAGCCAAGATCTGACAGGGGGGATTTCTGAAGCTTTCTTT

D: NA
V: TRBV19
size: NA
J: TRBJ2-1
CDR3: CASSMGVIEQFF
DNA: TGTGCCAGTAGTATGGGCGTGATTGAGCAGTTCTTC

D: NA
V: TRBV7-9
size: NA
J: TRBJ1-1
CDR3: CASSRWGQNTEAFF
DNA: TGTGCCAGCAGCCGGTGGGGCCAGAACACTGAAGCTTTCTTT

D: TRBD1
V: TRBV28
size: NA
J: TRBJ2-7
CDR3: CASSRRFGTDSYEQYF
DNA: TGTGCCAGCTCTAGGAGGTTCGGGACAGACTCCTACGAGCAGTACTTC

D: NA
V: TRBV5-1
size: NA
J: TRBJ1-6
CDR3: CASSLVGQTNSPLHF
DNA: TGCGCCAGCAGCTTGGTAGGACAGACAAATTCACCCCTCCACTTT

D: TRBD1
V: TRBV7-9
size: NA
J: TRBJ2-1
CDR3: CASSLEGQGPYNEQFF
DNA: TGTGCCAGCAGCTTAGAGGGACAGGGGCCCTACAATGAGCAGTTCTTC

D: TRBD1
V: TRBV4-1
size: NA
J: TRBJ2-7
CDR3: CASSAATGREQYF
DNA: TGCGCCAGCAGTGCAGCGACAGGGCGTGAGCAGTACTTC

D: NA
V: TRBV5-4
size: NA
J: TRBJ2-5
CDR3: CASSQTGTETQYF
DNA: TGTGCCAGCAGCCAGACAGGTACAGAGACCCAGTACTTC

D: NA
V: TRBV27
size: NA
J: TRBJ1-1
CDR3: CASGRTGEAFF
DNA: TGTGCCAGCGGGCGGACGGGAGAAGCTTTCTTT

D: TRBD2
V: TRBV6-4
size: NA
J: TRBJ2-2
CDR3: CASSVTSGDGTGELFF
DNA: TGTGCCAGCAGTGTGACTAGCGGAGATGGGACCGGGGAGCTGTTTTTT

D: NA
V: TRBV4-1
size: NA
J: TRBJ2-3
CDR3: CASSQDNPLSTDTQYF
DNA: TGCGCCAGCAGCCAAGATAATCCCCTCAGCACAGATACGCAGTATTTT

D: TRBD2
V: TRBV5-1
size: NA
J: TRBJ2-7
CDR3: CASSLLANSYEQYF
DNA: TGCGCCAGCAGCTTACTAGCGAACTCCTACGAGCAGTACTTC

D: NA
V: TRBV28
size: NA
J: TRBJ1-2
CDR3: CASSFGDKLYGYTF
DNA: TGTGCCAGCAGTTTTGGGGACAAACTCTATGGCTACACCTTC

D: TRBD2
V: TRBV27
size: NA
J: TRBJ2-3
CDR3: CASSSGLALDTQYF
DNA: TGTGCCAGCAGTTCGGGACTAGCGTTGGATACGCAGTATTTT

D: TRBD1
V: TRBV9
size: NA
J: TRBJ2-6
CDR3: CASSAKGGAGANVLTF
DNA: TGTGCCAGCAGCGCAAAAGGGGGCGCTGGGGCCAACGTCCTGACTTTC

D: NA
V: TRBV28
size: NA
J: TRBJ2-5
CDR3: CATLKVGAVATQYF
DNA: TGTGCCACCCTAAAGGTGGGGGCGGTGGCGACCCAGTACTTC

D: NA
V: TRBV11-2
size: NA
J: TRBJ1-3
CDR3: CASSPQTRGAGNTIYF
DNA: TGTGCCAGCAGCCCCCAGACCCGGGGGGCGGGAAACACCATATATTTT

D: TRBD1
V: TRBV28
size: NA
J: TRBJ2-7
CDR3: CASSFLGQESYEQYF
DNA: TGTGCCAGCAGTTTCCTGGGACAGGAATCCTACGAGCAGTACTTC

D: NA
V: TRBV5-6
size: few
J: TRBJ2-1
CDR3: CASSRGTYNEQFF
DNA: TGTGCCAGCAGCCGCGGGACCTACAATGAGCAGTTCTTC

D: TRBD2
V: TRBV10-1
size: NA
J: TRBJ2-7
CDR3: CASSEGLAGGEQYF
DNA: TGCGCCAGCAGTGAGGGCCTAGCGGGGGGGGAGCAGTACTTC

D: TRBD2
V: TRBV6-1
size: NA
J: TRBJ2-2
CDR3: CASILAGPTGELFF
DNA: TGTGCCAGCATACTAGCGGGGCCAACCGGGGAGCTGTTTTTT

D: NA
V: TRBV9
size: NA
J: TRBJ2-5
CDR3: CASSVGEWETQYF
DNA: TGTGCCAGCAGCGTAGGGGAGTGGGAGACCCAGTACTTC